The sequence of this TCR beta chain was determined in a study of response to subunit inactivated influenza vaccine. TCRdb used MiXCR to reprocess the RT-PCR reads, holding one entry per CDR3 protein. The sample holds about 240,000 distinct CDR3 sequences, 12% seen once. The sequence was collected from a man aged 45 to 65 who received an inactivated influenza vaccine. The source was non-naive T cells sorted from PBMCs, collected 14 days before vaccination.

CDR3 coding DNA: TGTGCCAGTAGTCCTACAGGGGGACAACCCTACAATGAGCAGTTCTTC. It translates to CASSPTGGQPYNEQFF. V gene TRBV19 combines with J gene TRBJ2-1; 8 positions agree with TRBD1. With 5 bases clipped from V and 2 bases from J, the junction kept 8 bases outside the gene matches. The CDR3 spans 16 residues. Per the germline V gene, CDR1 is LNHDA and CDR2 is SQIVND (reference sequence).